Shown below are 17 T cell receptor beta chains from a single sample sequenced in a study of regulatory T cells in long-lasting Graves disease. Time point of the sample: newly diagnosed GD, antithyroid drugs for less than 3 months. PBMCs were the source of the RNA used for TCR sequencing. Libraries of TCR beta came from iRepertoire HTBI primers plus Arm-PCR of CDR3 regions. TCRdb re-called the multiplex PCR reads with MiXCR, one entry per CDR3 protein. The sample has about 540,000 distinct CDR3 sequences, about 14% seen once. These same data were also listed under a study on T cells in Graves' hyperthyroidism and ophthalmopathy.

The sample was peripheral blood mononuclear cells (PBMCs), taken at new diagnosis, from a patient treated with antithyroid drugs. The origin of the receptors is a man aged 25 to 40 with Graves disease.

Many counts were recorded for this clonotype. This rearrangement joins TRBV11-2 to TRBJ2-1, with D perhaps matching TRBD1 (6 bases). Germline V gene lookup returns CDR1 SGHAT and CDR2 FQNNGV. There are 16 residues in the CDR3. V was trimmed by 5 bases and J by 0 bases, leaving 14 bases between them. The DNA for the CDR3 is TGTGCCAGCAGCCTTGACAGGCCCTTCTCCTACAATGAGCAGTTCTTC. It is translated as CASSLDRPFSYNEQFF.

This clonotype was recorded many times. This sequence joins TRBV9 and TRBJ1-6, with D hard to call. There are 15 residues in the CDR3. V was pared by 0 bases and J by 8 bases, with 12 bases between. Germline CDR1 reads SGDLS; CDR2 reads YYNGEE. The CDR3 DNA is TGTGCCAGCAGCGTAGCGGTTGAGGACGATTCACCCCTCCACTTT. Translation gives CASSVAVEDDSPLHF.

This clonotype was detected only a few times. This chain uses TRBV12-3 or TRBV12-4 with TRBJ1-6; no reliable D call. The CDR3 is 14 residues long. With 3 bases removed from V and 10 bases from J, the gap between germline ends came to 13 bases. This CDR3 reads CASSLGRVGSPLHF. The CDR3, as DNA: TGTGCCAGCAGTTTGGGGAGGGTGGGCTCACCCCTCCACTTT.

This clonotype has more than one count but fewer than ten. V gene TRBV15 combines with J gene TRBJ1-1, with no clear D. Trimming took off 0 bases at V and 1 base at J, with 3 bases between the two ends. This CDR3 contains 13 residues. Germline assignment: CDR1 LNHNV and CDR2 YYDKDF (reference sequence). The CDR3 protein is CATSRDENTEAFF. As DNA, the CDR3 is TGTGCCACCAGCAGAGATGAGAACACTGAAGCTTTCTTT.

The sample holds many counts of this clonotype. This chain links TRBV10-2 with TRBJ2-1, with D unresolved. The ends were cut back, 2 bases at V and 6 bases at J, with 11 bases in the middle. The CDR3 loop spans 14 amino acids. The germline V gene has CDR1 WSHSY and CDR2 SAAADI. CDR3 coding DNA: TGCGCCAGCAGTGAGAGAGACTTGACCAATGAGCAGTTCTTC. It codes for CASSERDLTNEQFF.

This clonotype was counted ten times or more. The rearrangement links TRBV6-1 to TRBJ2-1, with TRBD2 as a possible D gene (6 bases). This CDR3 has 15 residues. Germline V gene lookup returns CDR1 MNHNS and CDR2 SASEGT. V lost 3 bases, J lost 4 bases, and 13 bases lay in between. The CDR3 DNA sequence: TGTGCCAGCAGTGATCCGGGACTGCCGTACAATGAGCAGTTCTTC. Amino acid sequence: CASSDPGLPYNEQFF.

The chain carries TRBV6-1 and TRBJ1-4; TRBD1 aligns across 7 bases. The CDR3 sequence is 14 residues long. The germline V gene has CDR1 MNHNS and CDR2 SASEGT. The V and J ends lost 6 bases and 7 bases, in that order; junction bases with no gene match: 8. As DNA, the CDR3 is TGTGCCAGCAGCCGAACCAGGGGGATTGAAAAACTGTTTTTT. Protein product: CASSRTRGIEKLFF.

This clonotype was counted many times. V gene TRBV12-3 or TRBV12-4 combines with J gene TRBJ2-3; 7 nucleotides agree with TRBD2. V shed 3 bases, J shed 4 bases, and the junction held 4 bases outside the gene matches. The CDR3 consists of 14 residues. The CDR3 reads CASSFGGSADTQYF. The CDR3 DNA follows: TGTGCCAGCAGTTTCGGCGGGAGCGCAGATACGCAGTATTTT.

Ten or more counts support this clonotype. The chain recombines TRBV7-2 with TRBJ1-1; perhaps TRBD1 as D (6 bases). The CDR3 sequence is 15 residues long. V dropped 5 bases and J dropped 5 bases, with 18 bases sitting between them. The germline gives CDR1 SGHTA, CDR2 FQGNSA. The CDR3: CASSGPGAGWTEAFF. DNA for the CDR3: TGTGCCAGCAGCGGACCAGGGGCCGGGTGGACTGAAGCTTTCTTT. The full variable domain, its missing parts supplied by reference TRBV7-2 and TRBJ1-1, is GAGVSQSPSNKVTEKGKDVELRCDPISGHTALYWYRQSLGQGLEFLIYFQGNSAPDKSGLPSDRFSAERTGGSVSTLTIQRTQQEDSAVYLCASSGPGAGWTEAFFGQGTRLTVV.

The V call is TRBV3-1, the J call TRBJ2-1; 7 nucleotides line up with TRBD2. CDR3 length: 12 amino acids. V was pared by 1 base and J by 9 bases, with 0 bases of the junction left unmatched. Germline CDR1 and CDR2: LGHDT and YNNKEL (reference sequence). CDR3 sequence: CASSQGGSEQFF. In DNA, the CDR3 is TGTGCCAGCAGCCAAGGCGGGAGTGAGCAGTTCTTC.

For this clonotype: A much bigger clone sits one base away, suggesting this may be a read error. The conserved phenylalanine or tryptophan is not found at the CDR3 terminus, so this likely reflects a read error. V and J are TRBV7-9 and TRBJ1-4, with D possibly TRBD1 on 5 matching bases. Germline CDR1 reads SEHNR; CDR2 reads FQNEAQ (reference sequence). The CDR3 contains 13 residues. V was shortened by 7 bases and J by 8 bases, with 14 bases between the two germline ends. The CDR3 is CASKRGATEKLFS. The CDR3, as DNA: TGTGCCAGCAAAAGGGGTGCTACAGAAAAACTGTTTTCT.

This clonotype was picked up many times. The chain employs TRBV11-2 and TRBJ1-2, with D perhaps matching TRBD1 (6 bases). The CDR3 contains 15 residues. CDR1 and CDR2 (germline): SGHAT, FQNNGV. Trimming pared 2 bases from V and 0 bases from J, leaving 10 bases between. The CDR3 DNA sequence: TGTGCCAGCAGCTTATGGGGGGCAGCTAACTATGGCTACACCTTC. This sequence encodes CASSLWGAANYGYTF.

This clonotype was recorded many times. This chain joins TRBV12-3 or TRBV12-4 and TRBJ1-1; 10 bases are shared with TRBD1. CDR3 length: 17 residues. Trimming removed 3 bases from V and 4 bases from J; junction bases left unmatched: 11. CDR3 bases: TGTGCCAGCAGTTTTGCTGAGGGACAGGGGAAGCCCACTGAAGCTTTCTTT. Translation: CASSFAEGQGKPTEAFF.

This clonotype has a handful of counts. The rearrangement uses TRBV18 and TRBJ2-7; 7 bases agree with TRBD1. J lost 5 bases, V lost 3 bases, and 4 bases had no gene match. From germline, CDR1 is KGHSH and CDR2 LQKENI. The CDR3 is 13 amino acids. The CDR3 nucleotides read TGTGCCAGCTCACCTAACAGGGGCGACGAGCAGTACTTC. It yields the protein CASSPNRGDEQYF.

This clonotype was detected ten times or more. The rearrangement uses TRBV6-2 or TRBV6-3 and TRBJ2-5, with a weak D call TRBD2 (5 bases). This CDR3 comprises 14 residues. V lost 6 bases and J lost 2, with 13 bases in between. Germline CDR1 reads MNHEY; CDR2 reads SVGEGT. DNA of the CDR3: TGTGCCAGCAGCGTCGTGGGAGAACAAGAGACCCAGTACTTC. Translation: CASSVVGEQETQYF.

With respect to this clonotype: With a much larger clone just one base away, this may be a read error. The chain has TRBV6-1 and TRBJ2-5; perhaps TRBD2 as D (5 bases). The CDR3 has 13 amino acids. The germline CDR1 and CDR2 sequences are MNHNS and SASEGT. The germline V and J ends were trimmed by 7 bases and 7 bases, with 16 bases remaining between them. The CDR3 bases are TGTGCCAGCACCGTCTCGGGGATCTCGACCCAGTACTTC. Amino acids: CASTVSGISTQYF.

Concerning this clonotype itself: It is likely a read error: a sequence one base away is far more abundant. The chain recombines TRBV7-3 with TRBJ2-7; maybe TRBD1 (7 bases). The V gene lost 2 bases and the J gene lost 7 bases, with 15 bases spanning the gap. There are 14 residues in the CDR3. Per the germline V gene, CDR1 is SGHTA and CDR2 is FQGTGA. The CDR3 region is CASSLGGTVWEQYF. CDR3 nucleotides: TGTGCCAGCAGCTTAGGGGGGACAGTCTGGGAGCAGTACTTC. The full variable domain, in which reference TRBV7-3 and TRBJ2-7 provide the parts outside the CDR3, is GAGVSQTPSNKVTEKGKYVELRCDPISGHTALYWYRQSLGQGPEFLIYFQGTGAADDSGLPNDRFFAVRPEGSVSTLKIQRTERGDSAVYLCASSLGGTVWEQYFGPGTRLTVT.